The rows below give T cell receptor beta chains drawn from one sample of a study of T cells in Graves' hyperthyroidism and ophthalmopathy. TCRdb passed the multiplex PCR reads through MiXCR, listing each CDR3 protein once. The sample shows hundreds of thousands of distinct CDR3 sequences, 13% to 15% of them seen only once. The sequencing input was blood. The receptors come from a woman aged 50 to 65 with Graves' ophthalmopathy. The CDR3 runs from the conserved cysteine through the conserved F or W. D genes are given only for firm matches. A clone size is listed for some rows: how often the clone was seen (once, few, many), or a class if it is expanded.

V: TRBV6-2/TRBV6-3
size: many
J: TRBJ1-1
D: NA
length: 15
DNA: TGTGCCAGCAGTTACGGGAGGGAGATGAACACTGAAGCTTTCTTT
CDR3: CASSYGREMNTEAFF

V: TRBV27
size: many
J: TRBJ1-1
D: NA
length: 15
DNA: TGTGCCAGCAGTTTATATGGGGGGCGGAGGACTGAAGCTTTCTTT
CDR3: CASSLYGGRRTEAFF

V: TRBV6-1
size: few
J: TRBJ2-3
D: TRBD2
length: 17
DNA: TGTGCCAGCAGTGGTACCCAAATAGCGGGAGGCGCGGATACGCAGTATTTT
CDR3: CASSGTQIAGGADTQYF

V: TRBV27
size: NA
J: TRBJ2-2
D: TRBD1
length: 15
DNA: TGTGCCAGCATCCATCGACAGGGTAACATCGGGGAGCTGTTTTTT
CDR3: CASIHRQGNIGELFF

V: TRBV6-1
size: NA
J: TRBJ2-1
D: NA
length: 14
DNA: TGTGCCAGCACCAAGCGGACCTCCTACAATGAGCAGTTCTTC
CDR3: CASTKRTSYNEQFF

V: TRBV11-2
size: many
J: TRBJ2-7
D: TRBD2
length: 17
DNA: TGTGCCAGCAGCACCCCAGTCGGGACTAGCGGAACCTACGAGCAGTACTTC
CDR3: CASSTPVGTSGTYEQYF

V: TRBV5-1
size: many
J: TRBJ2-3
D: TRBD1
length: 15
DNA: TGCGCCAGCAGCCCCGGACAGGGAACGACAGATACGCAGTATTTT
CDR3: CASSPGQGTTDTQYF

V: TRBV28
size: many
J: TRBJ2-2
D: NA
length: 18
DNA: TGTGCCAGCACCTCCGGGACCCAGGATCGGTTCTATACCGGGGAGCTGTTTTTT
CDR3: CASTSGTQDRFYTGELFF

V: TRBV3-1
size: many
J: TRBJ2-3
D: NA
length: 16
DNA: TGTGCCAGCAGCCAAGGGAGAGGGACTAGCACAGATACGCAGTATTTT
CDR3: CASSQGRGTSTDTQYF

V: TRBV10-3
size: many
J: TRBJ1-1
D: NA
length: 14
DNA: TGTGCCATCAAGACTGCTCAGGGGAACACTGAAGCTTTCTTT
CDR3: CAIKTAQGNTEAFF

V: TRBV7-9
size: NA
J: TRBJ2-3
D: TRBD2
length: 16
DNA: TGTGCCAGCAGCCCGAGCGGGAGTATTTGGACAGATACGCAGTATTTT
CDR3: CASSPSGSIWTDTQYF

V: TRBV19
size: NA
J: TRBJ2-7
D: NA
length: 13
DNA: TGTGCCAGTAGTGTAGGGACAACCTACGGGCAGTACTTC
CDR3: CASSVGTTYGQYF

V: TRBV7-2
size: few
J: TRBJ2-3
D: NA
length: 13
DNA: TGTGCCAGCAGCCCCCGACTAGGAGCTACGCAGTATTTT
CDR3: CASSPRLGATQYF

V: TRBV30
size: many
J: TRBJ2-7
D: TRBD1
length: 15
DNA: TGTGCCTGGAGTGCCGGGACAGGGGGAACCTACGAGCAGTACTTC
CDR3: CAWSAGTGGTYEQYF

V: TRBV27
size: NA
J: TRBJ1-1
D: NA
length: 14
DNA: TGTGCCAGCAGTCCCAGACTGGAGAACACTGAAGCTTTCTTT
CDR3: CASSPRLENTEAFF

V: TRBV18
size: many
J: TRBJ2-7
D: TRBD2
length: 14
DNA: TGTGCCAGCTCACCCGGGACTAGCGACTACGAGCAGTACTTC
CDR3: CASSPGTSDYEQYF

V: TRBV5-6
size: many
J: TRBJ1-5
D: NA
length: 20
DNA: TGTGCCAGCAGCTTGAGTCTTGTTGGGGACGGTGAAAACAGCAATCAGCCCCAGCATTTT
CDR3: CASSLSLVGDGENSNQPQHF

V: TRBV29-1
size: NA
J: TRBJ2-5
D: TRBD2
length: 16
DNA: TGCAGCGTTGAGGGGGGACTAGCGGGAGTTGGAAAGACCCAGTACTTC
CDR3: CSVEGGLAGVGKTQYF

V: TRBV6-2/TRBV6-3
size: NA
J: TRBJ2-7
D: TRBD2
length: 15
DNA: TGTGCCAGCAGTTACTCGGGAGGGAGGGCCCACGAGCAGTACTTC
CDR3: CASSYSGGRAHEQYF

V: TRBV20-1
size: NA
J: TRBJ1-3
D: NA
length: 12
DNA: TGCAGCCTGGACATGGTGCGAGACACCATATATTTT
CDR3: CSLDMVRDTIYF

V: TRBV5-1
size: many
J: TRBJ2-7
D: NA
length: 15
DNA: TGCGCCAGCAGCCAGGACTTGGGGCAGGTGAACGAGCAGTACTTC
CDR3: CASSQDLGQVNEQYF

V: TRBV18
size: few
J: TRBJ2-1
D: TRBD2
length: 16
DNA: TGTGCCAGCTCACCAGGACTAGCGGGAGCTTCGGATGAGCAGTTCTTC
CDR3: CASSPGLAGASDEQFF